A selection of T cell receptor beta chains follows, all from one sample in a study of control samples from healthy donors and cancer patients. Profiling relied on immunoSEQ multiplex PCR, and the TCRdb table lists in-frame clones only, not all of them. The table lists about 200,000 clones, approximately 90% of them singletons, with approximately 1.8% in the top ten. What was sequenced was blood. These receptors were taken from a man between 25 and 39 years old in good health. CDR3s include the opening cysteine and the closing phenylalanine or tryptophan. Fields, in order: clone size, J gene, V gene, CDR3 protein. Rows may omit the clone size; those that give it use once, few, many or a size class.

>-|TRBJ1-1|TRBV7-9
CASSLPDRNTEAFF
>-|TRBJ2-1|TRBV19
CASSMVWGLASDQFF
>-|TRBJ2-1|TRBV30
CAWAPGLAGGLIEQFF
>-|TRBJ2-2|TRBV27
CASSTGTSGAGGELFF
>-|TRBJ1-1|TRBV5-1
CASSQDRGDAEAFF
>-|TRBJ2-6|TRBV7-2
CASSSRTGANVLTF
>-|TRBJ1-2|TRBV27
CASSQQIGWGYTF
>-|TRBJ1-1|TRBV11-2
CASSSTLNTEAFF
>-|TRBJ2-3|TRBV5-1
CASSLFPSSGGDTDTQYF
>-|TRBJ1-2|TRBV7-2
CASSLVRGQGAYGYTF
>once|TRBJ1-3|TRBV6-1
CASSEEGVSSGNTIYF
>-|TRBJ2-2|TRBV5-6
CASSPLGGGLPGELFF
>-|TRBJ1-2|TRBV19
CASRGAHRDISYGYTF
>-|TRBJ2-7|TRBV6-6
CASGSQGRAANEQYF
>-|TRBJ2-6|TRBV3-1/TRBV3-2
CASSPAGANVLTF
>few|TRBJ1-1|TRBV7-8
CASSFSGVNTEAFF
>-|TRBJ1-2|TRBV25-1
CASRRGTGNYGYTF
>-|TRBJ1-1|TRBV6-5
CASSLVYHDNTEAFF
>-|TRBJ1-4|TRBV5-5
CASSSEPTRGEKLFF
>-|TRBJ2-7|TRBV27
CASSKRTLTGGSYEQYF
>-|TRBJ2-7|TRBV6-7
CASLGIYHEQYF
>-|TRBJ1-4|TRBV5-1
CASSEGTSATNEKLFF
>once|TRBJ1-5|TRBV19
CASSKIRGRGPQHF
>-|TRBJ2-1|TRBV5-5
CASSSGLAVSNEQFF
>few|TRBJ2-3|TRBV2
CASRTTGGPSDTQYF
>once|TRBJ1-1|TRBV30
CAWSVRRNTEAFF
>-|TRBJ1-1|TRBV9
CASSVGTVNTEAFF
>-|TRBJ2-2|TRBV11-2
CASSSQGADTGELFF
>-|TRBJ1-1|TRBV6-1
CASSRGGQGAAEAFF
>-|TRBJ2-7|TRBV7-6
CASSGQADLREQYF
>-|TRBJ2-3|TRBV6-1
CASSESRRGPDTQYF
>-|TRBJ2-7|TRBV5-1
CASSRQGVHEQYF
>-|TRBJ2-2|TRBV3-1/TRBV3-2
CASSQAGRGALTGELFF
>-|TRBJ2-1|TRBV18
CASSPLPGQPSYNEQFF
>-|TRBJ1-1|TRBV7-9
CASSLTQGATGHTEAFF
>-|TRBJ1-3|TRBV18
CASSPRGATSGLAGNTIYF
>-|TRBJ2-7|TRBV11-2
CASSRGPEQYF
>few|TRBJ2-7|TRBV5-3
CATNRRAYEQYF
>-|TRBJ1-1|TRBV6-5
CASSLIGRNTEAFF
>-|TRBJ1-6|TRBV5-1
CASSDGTGNSPLHF
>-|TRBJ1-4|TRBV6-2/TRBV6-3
CASSFRVENEKLFF
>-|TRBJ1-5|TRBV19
CASSIQGEQPQHF
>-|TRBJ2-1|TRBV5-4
CASSEGGSYNEQFF
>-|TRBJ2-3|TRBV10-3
CAIRGTSGGLYTDTQYF
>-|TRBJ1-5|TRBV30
CAWSADRMNNQPQHF
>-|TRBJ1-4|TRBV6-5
CASNRQLNEKLFF
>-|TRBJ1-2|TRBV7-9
CASSLNRDGYTF
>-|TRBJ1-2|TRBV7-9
CASSLEFTGVSGYTF
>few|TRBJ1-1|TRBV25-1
CASRDGHAGDTEAFF
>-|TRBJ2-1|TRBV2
CASSWNNQMGNEQFF
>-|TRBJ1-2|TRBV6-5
CASSYTGGSGYTF
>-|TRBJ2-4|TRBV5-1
CASSPSAGTSGVMFGAKNIQYF
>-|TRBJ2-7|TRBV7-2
CASSSRGASSYEQYF
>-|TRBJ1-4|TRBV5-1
CASSFQGGEKLFF